This passage covers 8 T cell receptor beta chains from one sample sequenced in a study of radiotherapy plus CTLA-4 blockade in lung cancer. Libraries were prepared by immunoSEQ multiplex PCR; TCRdb keeps only in-frame clonotypes and omits some of them. The sample includes fewer than 75,000 clones, around 87% of them seen just once. The specimen comprised peripheral blood, sampled from a patient treated with radiotherapy plus ipilimumab. Receptors originate from a human donor with non-small cell lung cancer that progressed on radiotherapy plus ipilimumab.

This clone was recorded a few times. This sequence joins TRBV5-1 and TRBJ2-3; TRBD2 matches at 8 bases. V lost 2 bases, J lost 2 bases, and 1 base stayed unmatched. CDR1 is SGHRS, CDR2 YFSETQ, per germline. The CDR3 covers 14 residues. This chain's CDR3 is CASSLAGATDTQYF. CDR3 sequence (DNA): TGCGCCAGCAGCTTAGCGGGAGCCACAGATACGCAGTATTTT. Variable domain in full (rest from reference TRBV5-1 and TRBJ2-3): KAGVTQTPRYLIKTRGQQVTLSCSPISGHRSVSWYQQTPGQGLQFLFEYFSETQRNKGNFPGRFSGRQFSNSRSEMNVSTLELGDSALYLCASSLAGATDTQYFGPGTRLTVL.

Note on this clone: One end of the junction is discordant with germline, which a read error may explain. V and J are TRBV2 and TRBJ2-1, with a weak D call TRBD2 (5 bases). The CDR3 extends over 18 amino acids. CDR1 SNHLY and CDR2 FYNNEI come from the germline V gene. CDR3 residues: CASSEALRASRYYNGQFF. The CDR3 DNA sequence: TGTGCCAGCAGTGAAGCGCTTCGGGCTAGCCGTTACTACAATGGGCAGTTCTTC.

The chain combines TRBV5-1 with TRBJ2-7, with 7 bases aligning to TRBD2. The CDR3 totals 17 residues. Unmatched junction bases numbered 11, after V lost 2 bases and J lost 0 bases. The germline CDR1 and CDR2 sequences are SGHRS and YFSETQ. CDR3 sequence reads: CASSFGSGMPASYEQYF. For the CDR3, the DNA is TGCGCCAGCAGCTTTGGGAGCGGGATGCCCGCCTCCTACGAGCAGTACTTC.

J is TRBJ2-5 and V is TRBV5-6; D gene unclear. Trimming removed 0 bases at V and 5 bases at J, with 5 bases between. Germline lookup yields CDR1 SGHDT and CDR2 YYEEEE. CDR3 length equals 12 residues. CDR3 sequence reads: CASSLAWETQYF. As DNA, the CDR3 is TGTGCCAGCAGCTTGGCTTGGGAGACCCAGTACTTC.

This chain uses TRBV5-1 with TRBJ2-1; tentatively, D is TRBD2 (6 bases). V dropped 4 bases and J dropped 9 bases, with 8 bases sitting between them. Germline loops: CDR1 SGHRS, CDR2 YFSETQ. This CDR3 is built from 11 residues. The CDR3 DNA is TGCGCCAGCAGCCTGCGGGGTGAGCAGTTCTTC. Translating gives CASSLRGEQFF.

The CDR3 loop is CASTGGGETQYF. The DNA of the CDR3 is TGTGCCAGCACCGGGGGGGGTGAGACCCAGTACTTC. The rearrangement uses TRBV27 and TRBJ2-5, with 8 bases that match TRBD2. The CDR3 covers 12 residues. J gave up 5 bases and V 7 bases, and 3 bases lay outside the gene matches. Germline CDR1 and CDR2: MNHEY and SMNVEV (reference sequence).

V is TRBV9 and J is TRBJ2-7; 11 positions agree with TRBD1. The CDR3 contains 17 residues. The germline CDR1 and CDR2 sequences are SGDLS and YYNGEE. J gave up 5 bases and V 4 bases, and 14 bases lay outside the gene matches. The CDR3 loop reads CASSTRTGGKFLDEQYV. DNA for the CDR3: TGTGCCAGCAGCACCCGGACAGGGGGCAAATTTCTCGACGAGCAGTACGTC.

This chain uses TRBV9 with TRBJ1-3; the match to TRBD1 covers 8 bases. Germline loops: CDR1 SGDLS, CDR2 YYNGEE. This CDR3 has 17 amino acids. The ends lost 4 bases at V and 3 bases at J; junction bases unmatched: 12. The chain's CDR3 is CASSREAGTGGGNTIYF. DNA of the CDR3: TGTGCCAGCAGCCGTGAAGCCGGGACAGGAGGTGGAAACACCATATATTTT.